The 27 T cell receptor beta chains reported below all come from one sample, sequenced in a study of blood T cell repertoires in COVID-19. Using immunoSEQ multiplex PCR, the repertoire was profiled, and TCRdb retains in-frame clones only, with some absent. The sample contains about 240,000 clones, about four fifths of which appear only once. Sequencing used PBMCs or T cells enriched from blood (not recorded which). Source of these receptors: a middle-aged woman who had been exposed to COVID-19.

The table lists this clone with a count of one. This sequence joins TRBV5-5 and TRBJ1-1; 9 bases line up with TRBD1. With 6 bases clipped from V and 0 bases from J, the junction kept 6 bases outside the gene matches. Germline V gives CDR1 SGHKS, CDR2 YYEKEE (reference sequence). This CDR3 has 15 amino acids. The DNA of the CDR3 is TGTGCCAGCACTTGGGACAGGGTTATGAACACTGAAGCTTTCTTT. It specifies CASTWDRVMNTEAFF.

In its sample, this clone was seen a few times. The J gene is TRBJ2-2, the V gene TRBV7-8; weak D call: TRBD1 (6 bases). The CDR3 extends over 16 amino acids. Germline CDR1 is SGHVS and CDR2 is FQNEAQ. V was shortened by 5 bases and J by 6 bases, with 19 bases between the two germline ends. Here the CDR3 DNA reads TGTGCCAGCAGCCCCACAGCGGCAGGGGTCTCCGGGGAGCTGTTTTTT. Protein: CASSPTAAGVSGELFF.

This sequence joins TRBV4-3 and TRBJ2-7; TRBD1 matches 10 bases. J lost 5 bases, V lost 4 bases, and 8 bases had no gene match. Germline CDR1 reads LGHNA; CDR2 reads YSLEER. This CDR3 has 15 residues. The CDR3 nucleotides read TGCGCCAGCAGCCTTAACTGGGGACAGGGGAACGAGCAGTACTTC. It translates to CASSLNWGQGNEQYF.

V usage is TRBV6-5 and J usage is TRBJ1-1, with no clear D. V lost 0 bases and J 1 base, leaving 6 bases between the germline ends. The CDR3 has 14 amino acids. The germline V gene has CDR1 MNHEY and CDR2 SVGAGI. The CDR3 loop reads CASSYSEGNTEAFF. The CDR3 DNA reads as TGTGCCAGCAGTTACTCTGAGGGGAACACTGAAGCTTTCTTT.

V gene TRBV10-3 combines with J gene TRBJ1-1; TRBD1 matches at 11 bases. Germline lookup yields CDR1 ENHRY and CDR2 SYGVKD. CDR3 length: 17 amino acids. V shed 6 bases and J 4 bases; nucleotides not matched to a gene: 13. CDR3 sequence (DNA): TGTGCCATCAGAGACCCCCACCGGGACAGGGGGAGCACTGAAGCTTTCTTT. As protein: CAIRDPHRDRGSTEAFF.

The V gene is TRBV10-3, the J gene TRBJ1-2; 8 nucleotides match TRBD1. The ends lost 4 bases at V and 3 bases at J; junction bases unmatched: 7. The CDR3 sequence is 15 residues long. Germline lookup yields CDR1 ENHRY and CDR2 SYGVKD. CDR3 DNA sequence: TGTGCCATCAGTGCCTCGACAGGGGTTGACTATGGCTACACCTTC. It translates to CAISASTGVDYGYTF.

The CDR3 DNA reads as TGTGCCAGCAGCCAGACACCGGGACTCAGTCTCAACAATGAGCAGTTCTTC. Amino acid sequence: CASSQTPGLSLNNEQFF. V is TRBV4-2 and J is TRBJ2-1; D might be TRBD2 (6 bases). The length of the CDR3 is 17 residues. The germline V and J ends were trimmed by 3 bases and 5 bases, with 20 bases remaining between them. Germline values: CDR1 LGHNA, CDR2 YNFKEQ.

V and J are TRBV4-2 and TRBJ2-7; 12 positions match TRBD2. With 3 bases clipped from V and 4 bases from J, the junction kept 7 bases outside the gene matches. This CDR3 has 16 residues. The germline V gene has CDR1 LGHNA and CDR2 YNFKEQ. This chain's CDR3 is CASSQDTSGGTYEQYF. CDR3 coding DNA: TGTGCCAGCAGCCAGGACACTAGCGGGGGGACTTACGAGCAGTACTTC.

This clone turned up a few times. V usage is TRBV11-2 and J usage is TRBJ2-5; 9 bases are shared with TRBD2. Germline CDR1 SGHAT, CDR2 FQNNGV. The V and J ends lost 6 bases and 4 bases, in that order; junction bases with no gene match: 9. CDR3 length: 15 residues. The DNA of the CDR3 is TGTGCCAGCAGTCCGAGACATAGCGGGGGAGAGACCCAGTACTTC. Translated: CASSPRHSGGETQYF.

CDR3 in DNA: TGTGCCAGCAGCGTAGGGGGGGGCTTTGACACAGATACGCAGTATTTT. Translation: CASSVGGGFDTDTQYF. The chain employs TRBV9 and TRBJ2-3, with a possible D match to TRBD2 (7 bases). Trimming took off 0 bases at V and 2 bases at J, with 13 bases between the two ends. Germline assignment: CDR1 SGDLS and CDR2 YYNGEE. The CDR3 consists of 16 residues.

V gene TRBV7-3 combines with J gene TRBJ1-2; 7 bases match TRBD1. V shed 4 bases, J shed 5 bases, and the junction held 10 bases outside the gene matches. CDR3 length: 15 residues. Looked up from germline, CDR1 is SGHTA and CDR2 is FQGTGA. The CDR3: CASSSLQTGNYGYTF. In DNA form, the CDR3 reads TGTGCCAGCAGCTCCCTTCAGACAGGGAATTATGGCTACACCTTC.

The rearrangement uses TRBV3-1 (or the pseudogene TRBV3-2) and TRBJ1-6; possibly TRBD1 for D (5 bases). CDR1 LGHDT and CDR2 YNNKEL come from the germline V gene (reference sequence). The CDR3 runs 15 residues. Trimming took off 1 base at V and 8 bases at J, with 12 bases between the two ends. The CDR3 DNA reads TGTGCCAGCAGCCAAGGCGACAGATCATATTCACCCCTCCACTTT. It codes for CASSQGDRSYSPLHF.

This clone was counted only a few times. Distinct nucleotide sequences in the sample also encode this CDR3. The CDR3 loop reads CASSPETSGYQETQYF. The CDR3 region has the DNA TGTGCCAGCTCACCCGAGACTAGCGGATACCAAGAGACCCAGTACTTC. The chain couples TRBV18 to TRBJ2-5; 9 bases align to TRBD2. The ends lost 3 bases at V and 0 bases at J; junction bases unmatched: 5. Germline V gene lookup returns CDR1 KGHSH and CDR2 LQKENI. This CDR3 is 16 amino acids long.

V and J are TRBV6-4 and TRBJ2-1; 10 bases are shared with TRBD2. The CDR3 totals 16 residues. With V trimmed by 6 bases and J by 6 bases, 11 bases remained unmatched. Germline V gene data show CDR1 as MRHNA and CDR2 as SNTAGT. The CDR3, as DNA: TGTGCCAGCAGCCCACTTAGCGGGGGGCCAGGCAATGAGCAGTTCTTC. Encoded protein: CASSPLSGGPGNEQFF.

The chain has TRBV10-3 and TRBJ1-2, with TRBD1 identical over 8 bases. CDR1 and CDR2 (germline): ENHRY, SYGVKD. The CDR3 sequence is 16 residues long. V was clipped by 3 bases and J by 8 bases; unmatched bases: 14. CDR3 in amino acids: CAISDLGAGGNPGYTF. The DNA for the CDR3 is TGTGCCATCAGTGATTTGGGGGCAGGGGGCAATCCGGGCTACACCTTC.

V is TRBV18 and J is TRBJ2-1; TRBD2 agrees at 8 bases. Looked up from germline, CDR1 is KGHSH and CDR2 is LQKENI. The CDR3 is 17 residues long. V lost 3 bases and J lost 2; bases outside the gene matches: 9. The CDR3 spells CASSPQARAGAYNEQFF. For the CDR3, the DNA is TGTGCCAGCTCACCTCAAGCTCGAGCGGGGGCCTACAATGAGCAGTTCTTC.

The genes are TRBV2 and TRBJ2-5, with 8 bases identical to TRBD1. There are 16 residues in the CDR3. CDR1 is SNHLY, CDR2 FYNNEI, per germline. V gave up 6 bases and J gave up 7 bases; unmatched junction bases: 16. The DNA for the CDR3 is TGTGCCAGCAGCCCCGGACAGGGCGATGTTTCCGGGACCCAGTACTTC. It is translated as CASSPGQGDVSGTQYF. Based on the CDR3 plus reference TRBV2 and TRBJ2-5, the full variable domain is EPEVTQTPSHQVTQMGQEVILRCVPISNHLYFYWYRQILGQKVEFLVSFYNNEISEKSEIFDDQFSVERPDGSNFTLKIRSTKLEDSAMYFCASSPGQGDVSGTQYFGPGTRLLVL.

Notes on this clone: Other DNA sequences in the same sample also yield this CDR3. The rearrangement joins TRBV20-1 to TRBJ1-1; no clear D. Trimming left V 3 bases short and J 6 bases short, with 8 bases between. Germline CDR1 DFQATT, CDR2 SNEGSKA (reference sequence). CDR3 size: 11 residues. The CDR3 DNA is TGCAGTGCTAGGGGTAGCGCTGAAGCTTTCTTT. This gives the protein CSARGSAEAFF.

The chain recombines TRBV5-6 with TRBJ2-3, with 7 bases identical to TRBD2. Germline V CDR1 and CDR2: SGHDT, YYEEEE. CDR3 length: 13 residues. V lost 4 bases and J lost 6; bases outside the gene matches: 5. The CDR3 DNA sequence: TGTGCCAGCAGCCCCGGGACTAAGGATACGCAGTATTTT. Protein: CASSPGTKDTQYF.

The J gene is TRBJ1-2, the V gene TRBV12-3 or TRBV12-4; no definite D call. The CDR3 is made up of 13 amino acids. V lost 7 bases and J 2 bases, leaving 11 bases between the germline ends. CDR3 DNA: TGTGCCAGCAACTTGGGGAGAAACTATGGCTACACCTTC. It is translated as CASNLGRNYGYTF.

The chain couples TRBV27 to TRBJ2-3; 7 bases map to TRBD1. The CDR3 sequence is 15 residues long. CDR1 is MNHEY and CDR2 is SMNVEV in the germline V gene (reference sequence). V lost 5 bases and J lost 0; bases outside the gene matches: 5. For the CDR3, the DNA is TGTGCCAGCAGTGTCATCAGGGGGAGCACAGATACGCAGTATTTT. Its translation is CASSVIRGSTDTQYF.

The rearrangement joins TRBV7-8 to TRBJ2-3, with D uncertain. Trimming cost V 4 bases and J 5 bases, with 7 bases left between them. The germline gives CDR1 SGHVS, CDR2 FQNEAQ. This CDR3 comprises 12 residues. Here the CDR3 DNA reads TGTGCCAGCAGCTCCTCAGGAGATACGCAGTATTTT. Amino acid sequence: CASSSSGDTQYF.

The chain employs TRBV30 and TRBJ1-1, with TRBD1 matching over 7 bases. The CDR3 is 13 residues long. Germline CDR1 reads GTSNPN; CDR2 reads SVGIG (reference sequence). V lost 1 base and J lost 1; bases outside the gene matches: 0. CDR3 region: CAWSDRGNTEAFF. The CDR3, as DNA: TGTGCCTGGAGTGACAGGGGGAACACTGAAGCTTTCTTT.

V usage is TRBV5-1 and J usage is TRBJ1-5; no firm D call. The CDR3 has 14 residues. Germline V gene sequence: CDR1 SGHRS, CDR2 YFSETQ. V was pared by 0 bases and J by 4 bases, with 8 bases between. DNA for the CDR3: TGCGCCAGCAGCTTGGGCGGAGGAAATCAGCCCCAGCATTTT. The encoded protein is CASSLGGGNQPQHF.

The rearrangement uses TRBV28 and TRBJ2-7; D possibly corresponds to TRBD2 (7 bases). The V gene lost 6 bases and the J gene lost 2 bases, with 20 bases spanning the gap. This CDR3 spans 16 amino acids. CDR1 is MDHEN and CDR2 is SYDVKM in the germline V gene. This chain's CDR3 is CASSLGGGGITYEQYF. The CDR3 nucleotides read TGTGCCAGCAGCCTAGGGGGAGGGGGGATAACCTACGAGCAGTACTTC.

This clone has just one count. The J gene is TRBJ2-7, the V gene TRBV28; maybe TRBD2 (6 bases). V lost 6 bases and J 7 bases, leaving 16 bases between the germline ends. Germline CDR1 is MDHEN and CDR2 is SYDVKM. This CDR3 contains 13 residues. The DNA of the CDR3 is TGTGCCAGCAGCACAAATTCTGCGGGGGAGCAGTACTTC. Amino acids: CASSTNSAGEQYF.

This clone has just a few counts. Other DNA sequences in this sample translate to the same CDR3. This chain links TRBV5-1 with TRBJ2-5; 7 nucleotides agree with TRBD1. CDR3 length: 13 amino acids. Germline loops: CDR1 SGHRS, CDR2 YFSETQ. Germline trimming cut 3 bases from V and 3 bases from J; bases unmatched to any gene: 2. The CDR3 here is CASSSGTEETQYF. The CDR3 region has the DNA TGCGCCAGCAGCTCCGGGACAGAAGAGACCCAGTACTTC.